These 12 T cell receptor beta chains share one sample of origin, sequenced in a study of CD8 T cells in Susac syndrome. Random hexamers primed reverse transcription of about 0.5 to 1 ug RNA. Each CDR3 protein gets one entry after TCRdb re-called the immunoSEQ multiplex PCR reads with MiXCR. The data contain fewer than 150,000 distinct CDR3 sequences, 94% of them singletons. Input material: CD8+ T cells from PBMCs. Every receptor here comes from a human donor in good health.

This chain links TRBV3-1 with TRBJ1-2; D call uncertain. This CDR3 region has 15 residues. The V and J ends lost 0 bases and 4 bases respectively, with 12 bases between them. The germline V gene has CDR1 LGHDT and CDR2 YNNKEL (reference sequence). The CDR3 reads CASSQEQDGPYGYTF. The CDR3 bases are TGTGCCAGCAGCCAAGAGCAAGATGGCCCCTATGGCTACACCTTC. The variable domain in full, completed from reference TRBV3-1 and TRBJ1-2, reads DTAVSQTPKYLVTQMGNDKSIKCEQNLGHDTMYWYKQDSKKFLKIMFSYNNKELIINETVPNRFSPKSPDKAHLNLHINSLELGDSAVYFCASSQEQDGPYGYTFGSGTRLTVV.

Only one count was recorded for this clonotype. This chain links TRBV29-1 with TRBJ2-7; D gene ambiguous. Germline CDR1 reads SQVTM; CDR2 reads ANQGSEA. V was pared by 4 bases and J by 0 bases, with 10 bases between. The CDR3 spans 13 residues. CDR3 DNA: TGCAGCGTTGTTACCCCGAGCTCCTACGAGCAGTACTTC. It translates to CSVVTPSSYEQYF.

The chain's CDR3 is CASSQNTVNYGYTF. The CDR3 DNA reads as TGTGCCAGCAGCCAAAACACAGTAAACTATGGCTACACCTTC. The chain is built from TRBV4-2 and TRBJ1-2; D gene uncertain. From germline, CDR1 is LGHNA and CDR2 YNFKEQ. The CDR3 runs 14 residues. V lost 2 bases, J lost 2 bases, and 9 bases lay in between.

This clonotype occurred a few times. The genes are TRBV28 and TRBJ2-5, with 10 bases fitting TRBD2. The junction had 0 bases not matched to a gene; V was cut back by 3 bases and J by 5 bases. Germline CDR1 reads MDHEN; CDR2 reads SYDVKM. The CDR3 extends over 13 amino acids. CDR3 DNA: TGTGCCAGCAGTTTGGGACTAGCGGAGACCCAGTACTTC. Amino acids: CASSLGLAETQYF.

The chain carries TRBV15 and TRBJ2-1; D unclear. This CDR3 is built from 13 residues. Trimming took off 1 base at V and 8 bases at J, with 9 bases between the two ends. Germline V gene sequence: CDR1 LNHNV, CDR2 YYDKDF (reference sequence). CDR3 in amino acids: CATSRVTADEQFF. CDR3 coding DNA: TGTGCCACCAGCAGAGTGACGGCGGATGAGCAGTTCTTC.

This clonotype has only one observation. The rearrangement uses TRBV7-8 and TRBJ2-3, with D maybe TRBD2 (6 bases). Looked up from germline, CDR1 is SGHVS and CDR2 is FQNEAQ. The V end lost 0 bases, the J end lost 2 bases, and 12 bases lay between the germline ends. The CDR3 is made up of 16 amino acids. The chain's CDR3 is CASSLAPSAITDTQYF. The DNA for the CDR3 is TGTGCCAGCAGCTTAGCCCCTAGCGCGATCACAGATACGCAGTATTTT.

This clonotype was detected only once. The chain couples TRBV7-9 to TRBJ2-1, with 9 positions matching TRBD2. Germline lookup yields CDR1 SEHNR and CDR2 FQNEAQ (reference sequence). This CDR3 is built from 16 residues. Trimming cost V 5 bases and J 10 bases; bases outside gene matches: 15. The CDR3 is CASSPSAGGHIREQFF. The DNA of the CDR3 is TGTGCCAGCAGCCCCTCTGCGGGAGGGCATATCAGGGAGCAGTTCTTC. The full variable domain, rest sourced from reference TRBV7-9 and TRBJ2-1, is DTGVSQNPRHKITKRGQNVTFRCDPISEHNRLYWYRQTLGQGPEFLTYFQNEAQLEKSRLLSDRFSAERPKGSFSTLEIQRTEQGDSAMYLCASSPSAGGHIREQFFGPGTRLTVL.

In this sample, this clonotype turned up a few times. The chain links TRBV13 to TRBJ2-7; no firm D call. V dropped 6 bases and J dropped 9 bases, with 15 bases sitting between them. Per germline, CDR1 PRHDT and CDR2 FYEKMQ (reference sequence). The CDR3 extends over 12 amino acids. CDR3 in DNA: TGTGCCAGCAGTTCTAGGATTCCGGGGCAGTACTTC. Translation gives CASSSRIPGQYF. Full variable domain (rest looked up from reference TRBV13 and TRBJ2-7): AAGVIQSPRHLIKEKRETATLKCYPIPRHDTVYWYQQGPGQDPQFLISFYEKMQSDKGSIPDRFSAQQFSDYHSELNMSSLELGDSALYFCASSSRIPGQYFGPGTRLTVT.

This chain uses TRBV29-1 with TRBJ2-1, with TRBD2 matching 10 bases. V was clipped by 2 bases and J by 4 bases; unmatched bases: 2. The CDR3 has 14 residues. Germline V gene sequence: CDR1 SQVTM, CDR2 ANQGSEA. The CDR3 DNA is TGCAGCGTTGAAACTAGCGGGAATTACAATGAGCAGTTCTTC. Its translation: CSVETSGNYNEQFF.

The rearrangement links TRBV27 to TRBJ2-6; weak D call: TRBD2 (6 bases). Trimming took off 6 bases at V and 0 bases at J, with 21 bases between the two ends. The germline gives CDR1 MNHEY, CDR2 SMNVEV (reference sequence). This CDR3 region has 19 residues. CDR3 DNA: TGTGCCAGCAGCCTTACCCCGGGACTGTTAAACTCTGGGGCCAACGTCCTGACTTTC. Its protein is CASSLTPGLLNSGANVLTF.

The V call is TRBV29-1, the J call TRBJ2-1; 8 bases align to TRBD1. The CDR3 has 11 residues. Germline CDR1 SQVTM, CDR2 ANQGSEA. V dropped 7 bases and J dropped 6; count of bases not matched to a gene: 2. The CDR3 coding sequence is TGCAGCGGACAGGGGTCCAATGAGCAGTTCTTC. Its translation: CSGQGSNEQFF.

The chain links TRBV4-3 to TRBJ2-7; D unresolved. CDR3 length: 13 amino acids. CDR1 is LGHNA and CDR2 is YSLEER in the germline V gene. V was clipped by 0 bases and J by 6 bases, with 9 bases between them. The DNA for the CDR3 is TGCGCCAGCAGCCAAGAATGGGGTTCCGAGCAGTACTTC. It is translated as CASSQEWGSEQYF.